What follows are 18 T cell receptor beta chains derived from one specimen sequenced in a study of cytomegalovirus exposure and HLA in healthy donors. Use of 60 Vbeta and 13 Jbeta primers characterized the PCR. Profiling relied on immunoSEQ multiplex PCR, and the TCRdb table lists in-frame clones only, not all of them. The table includes some 97,000 clones, roughly three quarters detected once. What was sequenced was PBMCs. Source of these receptors: a female donor in good health and CMV-seropositive.

The gene calls are TRBV29-1 and TRBJ1-1; D gene ambiguous. This CDR3 contains 14 residues. Germline CDR1 is SQVTM and CDR2 is ANQGSEA. Trimming shortened V by 5 bases and J by 6 bases, and 19 bases separated the two germline ends. The CDR3 protein is CSVPKTLPGAEAFF. Written as DNA, the CDR3 is TGCAGCGTTCCTAAGACCTTGCCCGGGGCTGAAGCTTTCTTT.

The rearrangement joins TRBV5-1 to TRBJ2-7; 9 positions agree with TRBD2. The CDR3 extends over 16 amino acids. The germline V gene encodes CDR1 SGHRS and CDR2 YFSETQ. Trimming cost V 2 bases and J 2 bases; bases outside gene matches: 8. Written as DNA, the CDR3 is TGCGCCAGCAGCTTTGCCCAGGGACTAGCTGCCTACGAGCAGTACTTC. This gives the protein CASSFAQGLAAYEQYF.

The chain recombines TRBV2 with TRBJ2-7; D might be TRBD2 (5 bases). The CDR3 is made up of 11 amino acids. Trimming shortened V by 8 bases and J by 6 bases, and 11 bases separated the two germline ends. CDR1 is SNHLY, CDR2 FYNNEI, per germline. The CDR3: CASGPRGEQYF. CDR3 coding DNA: TGTGCCAGCGGTCCACGGGGCGAGCAGTACTTC.

The V call is TRBV10-3, the J call TRBJ1-1, with D possibly TRBD1 on 5 matching bases. V lost 2 bases to trimming and J lost 0 bases, with 13 bases between them. CDR1 is ENHRY, CDR2 SYGVKD, per germline. The CDR3 has 16 residues. The CDR3 nucleotides read TGTGCCATCAGTGAGGGGGCGGGACGAATGAACACTGAAGCTTTCTTT. This gives the protein CAISEGAGRMNTEAFF.

The genes are TRBV6-6 and TRBJ1-2, with D perhaps TRBD1 (5 bases). The CDR3 loop spans 13 amino acids. The germline gives CDR1 MNHNY, CDR2 SVGAGI (reference sequence). V lost 7 bases to trimming and J lost 6 bases, with 15 bases between them. CDR3 nucleotide sequence: TGTGCCAGCATTCAAGGTCTAGGGGATGGCTACACCTTC. It translates to CASIQGLGDGYTF.

This chain joins TRBV14 and TRBJ1-1, with D possibly matching TRBD1 (5 bases). The CDR3 length is 15 residues. V shed 6 bases and J shed 5 bases, with 19 bases lying between them. CDR1 SGHDN and CDR2 FVKESK come from the germline V gene. The CDR3 is CASRPNRGRGTEAFF. Here the CDR3 DNA reads TGTGCCAGCAGACCTAACCGGGGCCGGGGGACTGAAGCTTTCTTT.

CDR3 nucleotides: TGTGCCACCAGCAGAGAAGGCGGTTTAGAAAAACTGTTTTTT. Translated: CATSREGGLEKLFF. The V gene is TRBV15, the J gene TRBJ1-4, with D unclear. Trimming cost V 0 bases and J 8 bases, with 10 bases left between them. Germline V lookup: CDR1 LNHNV, CDR2 YYDKDF (reference sequence). The CDR3 sequence is 14 residues long.

This clone turned up a few times. V gene TRBV5-1 combines with J gene TRBJ1-1, with 7 bases lining up with TRBD1. Losses at the gene ends were 5 bases for V and 6 bases for J; bases not matched to a gene: 10. Germline loops: CDR1 SGHRS, CDR2 YFSETQ. This CDR3 has 14 residues. CDR3 in amino acids: CASRSREGAPEAFF. DNA of the CDR3: TGCGCCAGCAGATCTCGGGAGGGGGCCCCTGAAGCTTTCTTT.

V and J are TRBV5-1 and TRBJ2-7, with 11 positions matching TRBD1. The junction had 9 bases not matched to a gene; V was cut back by 6 bases and J by 7 bases. The CDR3 loop spans 14 amino acids. Germline CDR1 and CDR2: SGHRS and YFSETQ. The CDR3 region is CASTSGTGGGEQYF. As DNA, the CDR3 is TGCGCCAGCACCTCCGGGACAGGGGGAGGGGAGCAGTACTTC. The whole variable domain, remainder taken from reference TRBV5-1 and TRBJ2-7, is KAGVTQTPRYLIKTRGQQVTLSCSPISGHRSVSWYQQTPGQGLQFLFEYFSETQRNKGNFPGRFSGRQFSNSRSEMNVSTLELGDSALYLCASTSGTGGGEQYFGPGTRLTVT.

This clone was observed a few times. This rearrangement joins TRBV4-3 to TRBJ2-2; 7 bases map to TRBD2. Losses at the gene ends were 4 bases for V and 3 bases for J; bases not matched to a gene: 8. Germline loops: CDR1 LGHNA, CDR2 YSLEER. The CDR3 runs 16 residues. The CDR3 loop is CASSLGWRGYTGELFF. The CDR3 coding sequence is TGCGCCAGCAGCCTGGGGTGGCGGGGGTACACCGGGGAGCTGTTTTTT.

The CDR3 DNA reads TGCGCCAGCAGCTTAGAGACAGACTACGAGCAGTACTTC. This translates into CASSLETDYEQYF. The chain has TRBV5-1 and TRBJ2-7, with D maybe TRBD1 (5 bases). The CDR3 extends over 13 amino acids. V dropped 2 bases and J dropped 3 bases, with 9 bases sitting between them. Germline V CDR1 and CDR2: SGHRS, YFSETQ.

This sequence joins TRBV5-1 and TRBJ2-7; D is undetermined. The V and J ends lost 0 bases and 4 bases respectively, with 8 bases between them. Germline-derived CDR1 and CDR2 are SGHRS and YFSETQ. This CDR3 contains 13 residues. The chain's CDR3 is CASSLGPEYEQYF. CDR3 nucleotide sequence: TGCGCCAGCAGCTTGGGCCCCGAGTACGAGCAGTACTTC.

The chain joins TRBV19 to TRBJ1-5; D is unresolved. Germline V gene lookup returns CDR1 LNHDA and CDR2 SQIVND (reference sequence). With 5 bases removed from V and 5 bases from J, the gap between germline ends came to 10 bases. The length of the CDR3 is 13 residues. CDR3 DNA: TGTGCCAGTAGTCGGAGGGCTGATCAGCCCCAGCATTTT. As protein: CASSRRADQPQHF.

This chain uses TRBV7-9 with TRBJ2-2; D is ambiguous. The CDR3 extends over 13 amino acids. Germline loops: CDR1 SEHNR, CDR2 FQNEAQ (reference sequence). V was trimmed by 5 bases and J by 5 bases, leaving 9 bases between them. The CDR3 bases are TGTGCCAGCAGCCCCGTAACTACCGGGGAGCTGTTTTTT. Protein product: CASSPVTTGELFF. Full variable domain (rest looked up from reference TRBV7-9 and TRBJ2-2): DTGVSQNPRHKITKRGQNVTFRCDPISEHNRLYWYRQTLGQGPEFLTYFQNEAQLEKSRLLSDRFSAERPKGSFSTLEIQRTEQGDSAMYLCASSPVTTGELFFGEGSRLTVL.

V usage is TRBV30 and J usage is TRBJ1-3, with D possibly TRBD1 on 6 matching bases. V was pared by 2 bases and J by 0 bases, with 14 bases between. The CDR3 consists of 16 residues. CDR1 and CDR2 (germline): GTSNPN, SVGIG (reference sequence). CDR3 DNA: TGTGCCTGGAGTCCAGGGGCTCCTCCCTCTGGAAACACCATATATTTT. Translating it yields CAWSPGAPPSGNTIYF.

The chain combines TRBV11-2 with TRBJ2-1; TRBD2 agrees at 15 bases. Germline CDR1 SGHAT, CDR2 FQNNGV. There are 18 residues in the CDR3. J lost 0 bases, V lost 8 bases, and 8 bases had no gene match. DNA for the CDR3: TGTGCCAGCCTCACCGGACTAGCGGGAGGGAGCTCCTACAATGAGCAGTTCTTC. Protein sequence: CASLTGLAGGSSYNEQFF.

The J gene is TRBJ1-1, the V gene TRBV6-6; D remains unclear. Germline-derived CDR1 and CDR2 are MNHNY and SVGAGI (reference sequence). The length of the CDR3 is 13 residues. V was shortened by 4 bases and J by 4 bases, with 10 bases between the two germline ends. CDR3 amino acids: CASSSLLSTEAFF. The DNA of the CDR3 is TGTGCCAGCAGTTCCCTCCTGTCCACTGAAGCTTTCTTT.

The chain carries TRBV2 and TRBJ2-1; 16 bases are a match to TRBD2. Germline CDR1 is SNHLY and CDR2 is FYNNEI. The CDR3 runs to 15 residues. J gave up 7 bases and V 7 bases, and 4 bases lay outside the gene matches. CDR3 bases: TGTGCCAGCAAACCGGGACTAGCGGGGGGGAATGAGCAGTTCTTC. It specifies CASKPGLAGGNEQFF.